A selection of T cell receptor beta chains follows, all from one sample in a study of shared clonotypes between healthy human individuals. Clones were read by immunoSEQ multiplex PCR, and TCRdb kept only the in-frame ones, dropping some. Altogether about 1.5 million clones are present, 98% being singletons, with the ten largest covering 0.45%. Sequencing used naive CD4+ T cells sorted from blood. All receptors come from a man aged 25 to 40 in good health. Each CDR3 is given with its conserved first and last residue. D genes are given only for firm matches. For some rows the clone size is stated as once, few or many, or as a class when expanded; others skip it.

TGTGCCAGCAGCTTTTTTTCCAGCGGTACCGGGGAGCTGTTTTTT | CASSFFSSGTGELFF | - | TRBJ2-2 | TRBV11-2 | -
TGTGCCAGCAGTTACTCGACAAGGAGCTCCTACAATGAGCAGTTCTTC | CASSYSTRSSYNEQFF | - | TRBJ2-1 | TRBV6-5 | -
TGTGCCAGCAACGATCAAGCCAAAAACATTCAGTACTTC | CASNDQAKNIQYF | - | TRBJ2-4 | TRBV2 | -
TGCGCCAGCAGCTTGGGGAAGGGGTTGGTGAACACTGAAGCTTTCTTT | CASSLGKGLVNTEAFF | - | TRBJ1-1 | TRBV5-1 | -
TGCAGCGTTGAAGGTCCGAGTATCCTATTTAACTATGGCTACACCTTC | CSVEGPSILFNYGYTF | - | TRBJ1-2 | TRBV29-1 | -
TGTGCCAGCGCCATACGGACAGGGGGAAGCAGAAACACCATATATTTT | CASAIRTGGSRNTIYF | - | TRBJ1-3 | TRBV7-2 | TRBD1
TGTGCCAGCAGGAAGATGACAGGGGGTGGGGAAAAACTGTTTTTT | CASRKMTGGGEKLFF | - | TRBJ1-4 | TRBV25-1 | TRBD1
TGTGCCAGCAGCCAAGGCTACCAAACCCAGTTCTTC | CASSQGYQTQFF | - | TRBJ2-1 | TRBV14 | -
TGTGCCAGTAGATCGAGCGGGAGGGTATACAATGAGCAGTTCTTC | CASRSSGRVYNEQFF | - | TRBJ2-1 | TRBV19 | TRBD2
TGTGCCTGCGGAGCGGTCTCCTACGAGCAGTACTTC | CACGAVSYEQYF | once | TRBJ2-7 | TRBV2 | -
TGTGCCAGCAGCCCTTATCTTCGGCGGTCCTCGGGACCTTCCACCGGGGAGCTGTTTTTT | CASSPYLRRSSGPSTGELFF | - | TRBJ2-2 | TRBV7-8 | -
TGCGCCAGCAGCAGGTCACCGGACGATAACTATGGCTACACCTTC | CASSRSPDDNYGYTF | - | TRBJ1-2 | TRBV5-1 | -
TGCGCCAGCAGCCCCACTCCTAGCTCCTACAATGAGCAGTTCTTC | CASSPTPSSYNEQFF | - | TRBJ2-1 | TRBV5-1 | -
TGTGCCAGTAGCCGCTCTGGGGCCAACGTCCTGACTTTC | CASSRSGANVLTF | - | TRBJ2-6 | TRBV19 | -